Below are 30 T cell receptor beta chains sequenced from a single sample in a study of T cells in Graves' hyperthyroidism and ophthalmopathy. The source material, RNA transcripts, was used to amplify TCR beta CDR3 regions. The HTBI set primed first-round TCR CDR3 RT-PCR. Via MiXCR, TCRdb re-called the multiplex PCR reads, giving one row per CDR3 protein. The sample records about 500,000 distinct CDR3 sequences, around 43% being singletons. Sequenced: peripheral blood or thyroid tissue (not recorded which). These receptors came from an adult woman with Graves' disease, either hyperthyroidism or ophthalmopathy (not recorded which).

This clonotype was picked up a small number of times. The chain couples TRBV10-3 to TRBJ1-2; D gene ambiguous. The germline gives CDR1 ENHRY, CDR2 SYGVKD. V was trimmed by 2 bases and J by 5 bases, leaving 9 bases between them. The CDR3 totals 13 residues. DNA for the CDR3: TGTGCCATCAGTGAGAGGGTTGGTTATGGCTACACCTTC. Amino acid sequence: CAISERVGYGYTF.

This clonotype occurred many times. This chain connects TRBV19 to TRBJ1-3; D unresolved. Trimming removed 5 bases from V and 0 bases from J, with 11 bases in between. This CDR3 is built from 15 residues. Looked up from germline, CDR1 is LNHDA and CDR2 is SQIVND (reference sequence). In nucleotides, the CDR3 is TGTGCCAGTAGTTCAGCAGCAAACTCTGGAAACACCATATATTTT. Translated: CASSSAANSGNTIYF.

This sequence joins TRBV20-1 and TRBJ1-4; 7 bases are shared with TRBD1. The germline CDR1 and CDR2 sequences are DFQATT and SNEGSKA (reference sequence). This CDR3 is built from 15 residues. The trim removed 5 bases at V and 3 bases at J, leaving 9 bases unmatched. CDR3 amino acids: CSAAGTATSNEKLFF. The CDR3 DNA reads TGCAGTGCTGCCGGGACAGCAACTTCTAATGAAAAACTGTTTTTT.

In its sample, this clonotype was seen many times. This chain uses TRBV7-6 with TRBJ2-5, with no clear D. This CDR3 has 15 amino acids. Per germline, CDR1 SGHVS and CDR2 FNYEAQ. Trimming took 2 bases from V and 2 from J, leaving 12 bases between them. The CDR3 DNA reads TGTGCCAGCAGCTTATCCCCACAGACGCAAGAGACCCAGTACTTC. Residues: CASSLSPQTQETQYF.

This clonotype was seen at least ten times. The V gene is TRBV11-2, the J gene TRBJ1-5, with TRBD1 matching over 9 bases. This CDR3 is built from 15 residues. Germline V gives CDR1 SGHAT, CDR2 FQNNGV. Trimming at V came to 4 bases and at J to 1 base, leaving 2 bases not matched to a gene. The CDR3 sequence is CASSSGTGSNQPQHF. DNA of the CDR3: TGTGCCAGCAGCTCCGGGACAGGGAGCAATCAGCCCCAGCATTTT.

This clonotype was seen only a few times. V gene TRBV6-5 combines with J gene TRBJ2-7; the D call may be TRBD1 or TRBD2 (6 bases each). The germline V and J ends were trimmed by 10 bases and 7 bases, with 20 bases remaining between them. This CDR3 spans 13 amino acids. Germline loops: CDR1 MNHEY, CDR2 SVGAGI. CDR3 in amino acids: CAISQIGGREQYF. In DNA form, the CDR3 reads TGTGCCATCAGCCAAATCGGGGGCCGGGAGCAGTACTTC.

The chain uses TRBV5-1 and TRBJ1-5; the D is unclear. Germline CDR1 reads SGHRS; CDR2 reads YFSETQ. The CDR3 spans 13 residues. V was cut by 0 bases and J by 10 bases, with 11 bases left in between. CDR3 DNA: TGCGCCAGCAGCTTGGACGGACTGCTACCCCAGCATTTT. This encodes CASSLDGLLPQHF.

This clonotype was counted at least ten times. This sequence joins TRBV7-2 and TRBJ2-2; D uncertain. The CDR3 contains 15 residues. V dropped 6 bases and J dropped 1 base, with 12 bases sitting between them. Germline V gene lookup returns CDR1 SGHTA and CDR2 FQGNSA. CDR3: CASRKGPVNTGELFF. CDR3 bases: TGTGCCAGCAGAAAAGGGCCTGTGAACACCGGGGAGCTGTTTTTT.

The CDR3 sequence: CAHSPRASYEQYF. The CDR3 nucleotides are TGTGCCCACAGTCCGCGAGCCTCCTACGAGCAGTACTTC. This chain links TRBV6-1 with TRBJ2-7; D call uncertain. The CDR3 is 13 amino acids. Trimming cost V 11 bases and J 0 bases, with 14 bases left between them. Germline V gives CDR1 MNHNS, CDR2 SASEGT.

CDR3 nucleotide sequence: TGTGCCAGCAGCTTAGAAACAGGGTGGTCGGCCCAGTACTTC. Encoded protein: CASSLETGWSAQYF. This chain joins TRBV7-8 and TRBJ2-5; maybe TRBD1 (6 bases). The CDR3 consists of 14 residues. CDR1 is SGHVS and CDR2 is FQNEAQ in the germline V gene. Trimming pared 1 base from V and 9 bases from J, leaving 15 bases between.

The rearrangement joins TRBV29-1 to TRBJ1-1, with 7 bases identical to TRBD1. Germline CDR1 is SQVTM and CDR2 is ANQGSEA. The junction had 11 bases not matched to a gene; V was cut back by 8 bases and J by 5 bases. This CDR3 comprises 13 residues. CDR3 residues: CSLVRTGVTEAFF. The DNA for the CDR3 is TGCAGCTTAGTTAGGACAGGTGTAACTGAAGCTTTCTTT.

V and J are TRBV11-2 and TRBJ2-5; tentatively, D is TRBD1 (7 bases). Trimming took 5 bases from V and 4 from J, leaving 20 bases between them. Per germline, CDR1 SGHAT and CDR2 FQNNGV. This CDR3 has 16 residues. CDR3 residues: CASSQQGLAGSETQYF. The DNA of the CDR3 is TGTGCCAGCAGCCAACAGGGGTTGGCGGGGTCAGAGACCCAGTACTTC.

There are a few counts of this clonotype. The rearrangement joins TRBV12-3 or TRBV12-4 to TRBJ2-7, with D possibly TRBD1 on 6 matching bases. V lost 4 bases and J 1 base, leaving 8 bases between the germline ends. CDR3 length equals 13 residues. The CDR3 nucleotides read TGTGCCAGCAGTTGGACAGAATCCTACGAGCAGTACTTC. It yields the protein CASSWTESYEQYF.

This chain joins TRBV19 and TRBJ2-5, with D maybe TRBD2 (6 bases). This CDR3 is built from 14 residues. Germline assignment: CDR1 LNHDA and CDR2 SQIVND (reference sequence). Trimming shortened V by 4 bases and J by 5 bases, and 14 bases separated the two germline ends. CDR3 in amino acids: CASSTTGSGETQYF. For the CDR3, the DNA is TGTGCCAGTAGTACGACCGGGAGCGGCGAGACCCAGTACTTC.

V and J are TRBV5-1 and TRBJ2-7; D tentatively fits TRBD1 or TRBD2 (5 bases each). With 2 bases removed from V and 3 bases from J, the gap between germline ends came to 15 bases. The germline gives CDR1 SGHRS, CDR2 YFSETQ. The CDR3 sequence is 15 residues long. This chain's CDR3 is CASSFNRDGNYEQYF. DNA of the CDR3: TGCGCCAGCAGCTTTAACCGGGACGGGAACTACGAGCAGTACTTC. Drawing the rest from reference TRBV5-1 and TRBJ2-7, the complete variable domain is KAGVTQTPRYLIKTRGQQVTLSCSPISGHRSVSWYQQTPGQGLQFLFEYFSETQRNKGNFPGRFSGRQFSNSRSEMNVSTLELGDSALYLCASSFNRDGNYEQYFGPGTRLTVT.

This clonotype occurred many times. J is TRBJ2-7 and V is TRBV11-1; 7 bases agree with TRBD2. CDR1 and CDR2 (germline): SGHAT, FQDESV (reference sequence). V dropped 6 bases and J dropped 2; count of bases not matched to a gene: 13. The CDR3 covers 16 residues. The CDR3 region is CASSQRGEGRPYEQYF. CDR3 DNA sequence: TGTGCCAGCAGTCAACGAGGGGAGGGGCGTCCCTACGAGCAGTACTTC.

This clonotype was detected many times. V is TRBV6-6 and J is TRBJ1-4, with 7 nucleotides matching TRBD1. CDR3 size: 15 residues. The germline V gene has CDR1 MNHNY and CDR2 SVGAGI (reference sequence). J was trimmed by 7 bases and V by 6 bases; bases with no gene match: 11. Written as DNA, the CDR3 is TGTGCCAGCAGCGCCAACAGGGGCGGGGGTGAAAAACTGTTTTTT. This gives the protein CASSANRGGGEKLFF.

The V call is TRBV10-3, the J call TRBJ1-3; 9 bases are shared with TRBD1. Germline V gives CDR1 ENHRY, CDR2 SYGVKD. The trim removed 0 bases at V and 2 bases at J, leaving 2 bases unmatched. This CDR3 has 16 residues. Here the CDR3 DNA reads TGTGCCATCAGTGAGTCGGACAGGGGCACTGGAAACACCATATATTTT. It is translated as CAISESDRGTGNTIYF.

J is TRBJ1-3 and V is TRBV14, with D uncertain. V lost 3 bases to trimming and J lost 2 bases, with 2 bases between them. The CDR3 extends over 12 amino acids. The V gene's germline CDR1 is SGHDN and CDR2 FVKESK. CDR3 in amino acids: CASSHTGNTIYF. The CDR3 DNA follows: TGTGCCAGCAGCCATACTGGAAACACCATATATTTT.

In its sample, this clonotype was seen a few times. This CDR3 reads CSARGRDGGYTF. The DNA for the CDR3 is TGCAGTGCTAGAGGAAGGGACGGTGGCTACACCTTC. The V and J genes are TRBV20-1 and TRBJ1-2, with D perhaps matching TRBD1 (5 bases). CDR1 is DFQATT, CDR2 SNEGSKA, per germline (reference sequence). Deletions cut 1 base from V and 7 bases from J, with 10 bases between. The CDR3 length is 12 residues.

This rearrangement joins TRBV20-1 to TRBJ2-7; D unresolved. V was cut by 2 bases and J by 1 base, with 9 bases left in between. Germline V gene lookup returns CDR1 DFQATT and CDR2 SNEGSKA (reference sequence). The CDR3 totals 13 residues. CDR3 sequence (DNA): TGCAGTGCTAGACCGCGAGGATCCTACGAGCAGTACTTC. Translation gives CSARPRGSYEQYF.

This clonotype was recorded once. V gene TRBV20-1 combines with J gene TRBJ2-3; weak D call: TRBD2 (7 bases). Trimming pared 1 base from V and 5 bases from J, leaving 10 bases between. The CDR3 is made up of 13 amino acids. From germline, CDR1 is DFQATT and CDR2 SNEGSKA (reference sequence). In DNA form, the CDR3 reads TGCAGTGCTAGAGGCGGGGGCGAAGATACGCAGTATTTT. This codes for CSARGGGEDTQYF.

There are many counts of this clonotype. V gene TRBV2 combines with J gene TRBJ1-6, with D possibly matching TRBD1 (6 bases). This CDR3 is built from 15 residues. Germline CDR1 and CDR2: SNHLY and FYNNEI. The ends were cut back, 8 bases at V and 3 bases at J, with 14 bases in the middle. In DNA form, the CDR3 reads TGTGCCAGCGTTGAGACAGGTCTCTATAATTCACCCCTCCACTTT. Translation gives CASVETGLYNSPLHF.

The J gene is TRBJ2-2, the V gene TRBV7-6; D is unclear. Germline V gene sequence: CDR1 SGHVS, CDR2 FNYEAQ. V was cut by 6 bases and J by 4 bases, with 12 bases left in between. This CDR3 has 14 residues. The CDR3 loop is CASRPPWSTGELFF. The CDR3 DNA reads as TGTGCCAGCAGGCCCCCATGGTCCACCGGGGAGCTGTTTTTT. The full variable domain, rest sourced from reference TRBV7-6 and TRBJ2-2, is GAGVSQSPRYKVTKRGQDVALRCDPISGHVSLYWYRQALGQGPEFLTYFNYEAQQDKSGLPNDRFSAERPEGSISTLTIQRTEQRDSAMYRCASRPPWSTGELFFGEGSRLTVL.

The CDR3 nucleotides are TGTGCCATCAGTTTATCGGCGAGTAACTATGGCTACACCTTC. Protein: CAISLSASNYGYTF. This chain uses TRBV10-3 with TRBJ1-2, with unresolved D. Per germline, CDR1 ENHRY and CDR2 SYGVKD. There are 14 residues in the CDR3. V was cut by 5 bases and J by 1 base, with 11 bases left in between.

The table lists this clonotype with many counts. This chain uses TRBV7-8 with TRBJ2-3; D possibly corresponds to TRBD1 (6 bases). V lost 3 bases and J lost 8, with 9 bases in between. Germline CDR1 SGHVS, CDR2 FQNEAQ. CDR3 size: 12 residues. This CDR3 is CASSFRGGTQYF. The CDR3 coding sequence is TGTGCCAGCAGCTTTCGAGGGGGTACGCAGTATTTT.

The chain couples TRBV7-9 to TRBJ2-7; D tentatively reads TRBD1 or TRBD2 (5 bases each). The CDR3 length is 13 residues. The V end lost 2 bases, the J end lost 6 bases, and 11 bases lay between the germline ends. Germline V CDR1 and CDR2: SEHNR, FQNEAQ (reference sequence). The CDR3, as DNA: TGTGCCAGCAGCTTACCAGGGAGCTCCGAGCAGTACTTC. This gives the protein CASSLPGSSEQYF.

This clonotype was found a few times. Because it lacks the conserved phenylalanine or tryptophan at the end, this CDR3 is likely a read error. Because the CDR3's place on the DNA is in doubt, the DNA is left out and the CDR3 is given as listed by TCRdb. This chain links TRBV7-9 with TRBJ2-2. The CDR3 spans 10 amino acids, including both terminal residues. Germline CDR1 SEHNR, CDR2 FQNEAQ (reference sequence). The CDR3: CASSLRLPKQ.

The CDR3: CASSSRTSGLQETQYF. The CDR3 nucleotides are TGTGCCAGCAGTTCTAGGACTAGCGGGCTCCAAGAGACCCAGTACTTC. The genes are TRBV7-9 and TRBJ2-5; 11 bases are a match to TRBD2. The CDR3 runs 16 residues. V lost 6 bases, J lost 1 base, and 7 bases stayed unmatched. Germline V gives CDR1 SEHNR, CDR2 FQNEAQ (reference sequence).

Many counts were recorded for this clonotype. The V gene is TRBV2, the J gene TRBJ1-2; D unclear. Trimming left V 0 bases short and J 3 bases short, with 5 bases between. The CDR3 has 13 residues. Looked up from germline, CDR1 is SNHLY and CDR2 is FYNNEI. This CDR3 reads CASSEAKYYGYTF. CDR3 nucleotides: TGTGCCAGCAGTGAAGCGAAGTACTATGGCTACACCTTC.